This T cell receptor beta chain was obtained from a study of blood T cell repertoires in COVID-19. Per the study methods: Counts of nucleated cells, estimated from reference gene primer amplification, were obtained. TCRdb's copy holds only in-frame clones and misses some; the assay was immunoSEQ multiplex PCR. From that table come the V and J calls and clone size; the DNA was used to work out D and trimming. The table records some 310,000 clones, 80% to 90% of them present only once. The germline CDR1 and CDR2 sequences are SGHTA and FQGTGA. Trimming cost V 5 bases and J 10 bases; bases outside gene matches: 7. The CDR3 runs 14 residues.

The sequence was obtained from a man in his fifties with active or convalescent COVID-19. What was sequenced was peripheral blood. The rearrangement joins TRBV7-3 to TRBJ2-2; 10 nucleotides match TRBD1. The CDR3 bases are TGTGCCAGCAGCCAAAGGGGACAGGGGATGGAGCTGTTTTTT. Translation: CASSQRGQGMELFF. Drawing the rest from reference TRBV7-3 and TRBJ2-2, the complete variable domain is GAGVSQTPSNKVTEKGKYVELRCDPISGHTALYWYRQSLGQGPEFLIYFQGTGAADDSGLPNDRFFAVRPEGSVSTLKIQRTERGDSAVYLCASSQRGQGMELFFGEGSRLTVL.